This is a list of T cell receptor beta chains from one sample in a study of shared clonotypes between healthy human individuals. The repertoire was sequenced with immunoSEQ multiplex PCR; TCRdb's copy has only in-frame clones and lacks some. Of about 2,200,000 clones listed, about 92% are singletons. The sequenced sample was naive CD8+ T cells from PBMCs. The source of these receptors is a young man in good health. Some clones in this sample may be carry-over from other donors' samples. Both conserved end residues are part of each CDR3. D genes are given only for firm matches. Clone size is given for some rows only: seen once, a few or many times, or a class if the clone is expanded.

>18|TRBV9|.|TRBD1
CASSVFSSFGQGVETQYF
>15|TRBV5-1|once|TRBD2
CASSLSSGRPYEQYF
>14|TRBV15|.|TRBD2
CATRSREGPDTQYF
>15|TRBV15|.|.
CATSRVGQILGGYTF
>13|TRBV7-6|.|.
CASTISGLGEQYF
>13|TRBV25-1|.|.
CASSAKGGGEAFF
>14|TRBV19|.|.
CASSQELATDTQYF
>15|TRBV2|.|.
CASSRDRTTNEKLFF
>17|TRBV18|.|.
CASSPAPWTDRFYEQYF
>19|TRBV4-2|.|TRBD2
CASSQEGSSGRWPKNIQYF
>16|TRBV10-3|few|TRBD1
CAISKKGTDQNTEAFF
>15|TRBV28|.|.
CASSWMRLAIGELFF
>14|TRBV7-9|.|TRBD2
CASSEGTTYNEQFF
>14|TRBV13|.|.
CASSVRGSNYGYTF
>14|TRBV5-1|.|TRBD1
CASSPLQGATEAFF
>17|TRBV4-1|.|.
CASSQVRSEGLNTEAFF
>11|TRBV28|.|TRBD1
CASSVDRGEFF
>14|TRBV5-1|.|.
CASSGWGSTYEQYF
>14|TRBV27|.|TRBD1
CASRPQGSNQPQHF
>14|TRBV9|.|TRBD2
CASSLRGGNYEQYF
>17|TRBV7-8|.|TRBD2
CASSLVLAGGPLDEQFF
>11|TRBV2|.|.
CASSGLYEQYF
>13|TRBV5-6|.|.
CASSLVTDDGYTF
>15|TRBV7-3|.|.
CASSLLQGVTGELFF
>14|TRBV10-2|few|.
CASRSPGASQPQHF
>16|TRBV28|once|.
CASSIKGHRGADTQYF
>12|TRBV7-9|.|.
CASSLGGDIQYF